The 29 T cell receptor beta chains presented below share a single source sample, sequenced in a study of T-cell reconstitution after alpha-beta-depleted transplantation in children. The authors prepared the TCRbeta library with unique molecular identifiers. TCRdb analysed the PCR reads with MiXCR anew, one entry per CDR3 protein. The table lists more than 550,000 distinct CDR3 sequences, over 9.5% of them singletons. Sequences were derived from PBMCs from the stem cell graft donor, sampled from the stem cell graft. The receptors were gathered from a human donor who donated a stem cell graft to a child with acute myeloid leukemia.

This clonotype was seen many times. The CDR3 nucleotides read TGCAGTGCTAGTTCCGTAGTCGAGCAGTACTTC. Protein: CSASSVVEQYF. The V call is TRBV20-1, the J call TRBJ2-7; D gene uncertain. The CDR3 has 11 amino acids. V lost 3 bases and J 6 bases, leaving 9 bases between the germline ends. Germline V gives CDR1 DFQATT, CDR2 SNEGSKA (reference sequence).

The V call is TRBV4-3, the J call TRBJ2-3; 10 bases are shared with TRBD2. CDR3 size: 19 residues. V shed 0 bases, J shed 0 bases, and the junction held 9 bases outside the gene matches. Per germline, CDR1 LGHNA and CDR2 YSLEER. DNA for the CDR3: TGCGCCAGCAGCCAAGACCGGCTAGCGGGGGACTACAGCACAGATACGCAGTATTTT. Its protein product is CASSQDRLAGDYSTDTQYF.

In DNA, the CDR3 is TGTGCCAGCAGTTCAGAGGTCCTCCGGAGCTCTGGAAACACCATATATTTT. This sequence encodes CASSSEVLRSSGNTIYF. V gene TRBV28 combines with J gene TRBJ1-3; no clear D gene. The CDR3 length is 17 residues. Germline V gene data show CDR1 as MDHEN and CDR2 as SYDVKM. Trimming removed 4 bases from V and 0 bases from J, with 16 bases in between.

This clonotype was detected a few times. V and J are TRBV7-2 and TRBJ2-1; the D is unclear. This CDR3 is built from 13 residues. Per germline, CDR1 SGHTA and CDR2 FQGNSA. V shed 9 bases and J shed 0 bases, with 9 bases lying between them. CDR3: CASRPGSYNEQFF. The CDR3 nucleotides are TGTGCCAGTAGACCGGGCTCCTACAATGAGCAGTTCTTC.

This chain uses TRBV2 with TRBJ2-5, with D perhaps matching TRBD1 (5 bases). Germline-derived CDR1 and CDR2 are SNHLY and FYNNEI. This CDR3 has 13 residues. Deletions cut 3 bases from V and 3 bases from J, with 8 bases between. In DNA, the CDR3 is TGTGCCAGCAGTGAGCAGGGAAAAGAGACCCAGTACTTC. Residues: CASSEQGKETQYF.

This clonotype was found many times. This sequence joins TRBV7-2 and TRBJ1-6, with D uncertain. The germline gives CDR1 SGHTA, CDR2 FQGNSA. The CDR3 runs 12 residues. Trimming removed 5 bases at V and 10 bases at J, with 9 bases between. CDR3 in amino acids: CASSEPKSPLHF. CDR3 DNA sequence: TGTGCCAGCAGCGAACCGAAATCACCCCTCCACTTT.

This clonotype was seen ten or more times. This chain connects TRBV27 to TRBJ1-1, with 7 bases fitting TRBD1. The CDR3 consists of 17 residues. In germline, CDR1 is MNHEY, CDR2 SMNVEV (reference sequence). Germline trimming cut 4 bases from V and 3 bases from J; bases unmatched to any gene: 14. Here the CDR3 reads CASSSPPLGGLDTEAFF. The CDR3 coding sequence is TGTGCCAGCAGTTCTCCCCCCTTAGGGGGCCTTGACACTGAAGCTTTCTTT.

Ten or more counts support this clonotype. V usage is TRBV10-3 and J usage is TRBJ2-1; 8 bases match TRBD1. This CDR3 has 16 residues. Looked up from germline, CDR1 is ENHRY and CDR2 is SYGVKD. V lost 5 bases, J lost 5 bases, and 11 bases stayed unmatched. Written as DNA, the CDR3 is TGTGCCATCAGTCCCCGGACAGGGCCCCCACACAATGAGCAGTTCTTC. Amino acids: CAISPRTGPPHNEQFF.

This clonotype appeared a few times. This rearrangement joins TRBV6-5 to TRBJ1-3, with a weak D call TRBD1 (5 bases). The germline gives CDR1 MNHEY, CDR2 SVGAGI. The CDR3 length is 15 residues. V was clipped by 0 bases and J by 0 bases, with 6 bases between them. The CDR3 sequence is CASSYSGVSGNTIYF. CDR3 in DNA: TGTGCCAGCAGTTACTCGGGGGTCTCTGGAAACACCATATATTTT.

This clonotype has ten or more counts. The chain recombines TRBV21-1 with TRBJ1-3. TRBV21-1 is an annotated pseudogene. This CDR3 has 16 residues. CDR3 protein: CASTSLDWFRANTIYF. The CDR3 region has the DNA TGTGCCAGCACTTCTTTGGACTGGTTTAGGGCAAACACCATATATTTT.

This clonotype was recorded at least ten times. The rearrangement links TRBV4-3 to TRBJ1-1, with a weak D call TRBD1 (5 bases). The length of the CDR3 is 14 residues. Germline V CDR1 and CDR2: LGHNA, YSLEER. V lost 1 base and J 4 bases, leaving 10 bases between the germline ends. The CDR3 reads CASSQVRGTTEAFF. The CDR3 DNA sequence: TGCGCCAGCAGCCAAGTAAGGGGTACCACTGAAGCTTTCTTT.

V and J are TRBV15 and TRBJ2-7, with 9 bases fitting TRBD1. Germline CDR1 and CDR2: LNHNV and YYDKDF (reference sequence). The V and J ends lost 3 bases and 5 bases, in that order; junction bases with no gene match: 11. The CDR3 covers 16 residues. CDR3 protein: CATSRPPGQGAHEQYF. CDR3 DNA: TGTGCCACCAGCAGGCCCCCGGGACAGGGAGCCCACGAGCAGTACTTC.

This clonotype was picked up a small number of times. The rearrangement joins TRBV18 to TRBJ2-1; D gene unclear. With 3 bases removed from V and 7 bases from J, the gap between germline ends came to 7 bases. The germline V gene encodes CDR1 KGHSH and CDR2 LQKENI. CDR3 length: 12 residues. The CDR3 bases are TGTGCCAGCTCACCCCGATCAAATGAGCAGTTCTTC. Its translation: CASSPRSNEQFF.

This clonotype was seen a handful of times. V usage is TRBV4-2 and J usage is TRBJ2-3; TRBD2 aligns across 10 bases. The V gene end was trimmed by 0 bases and the J gene end by 1 base; junction bases not matched to a gene: 7. This CDR3 spans 18 amino acids. Germline V gives CDR1 LGHNA, CDR2 YNFKEQ. Here the CDR3 DNA reads TGTGCCAGCAGCCAAGAGGCAGCAACTAGCGGGGGCACAGATACGCAGTATTTT. Translated, it gives CASSQEAATSGGTDTQYF.

This clonotype showed up many times. V usage is TRBV12-3 or TRBV12-4 and J usage is TRBJ2-3; D possibly matches TRBD1 or TRBD2 (5 bases each). CDR3 length: 15 amino acids. V was shortened by 6 bases and J by 5 bases, with 18 bases between the two germline ends. The CDR3 sequence: CASSLRGVPEDTQYF. CDR3 bases: TGTGCCAGCAGCCTGAGAGGGGTGCCAGAAGATACGCAGTATTTT.

The chain has TRBV20-1 and TRBJ2-7; TRBD2 matches at 11 bases. V was pared by 2 bases and J by 4 bases, with 10 bases of the junction left unmatched. In germline, CDR1 is DFQATT, CDR2 SNEGSKA (reference sequence). The length of the CDR3 is 16 residues. The DNA for the CDR3 is TGCAGTGCTAGACCAACTAGCGGGAGCCGGATATACGAGCAGTACTTC. This codes for CSARPTSGSRIYEQYF.

Ten or more counts support this clonotype. A single base separates this from a much larger clone, so it may be a read error. The chain uses TRBV12-3 or TRBV12-4 and TRBJ1-1; D is perhaps TRBD1 (5 bases). Trimming took off 3 bases at V and 4 bases at J, with 9 bases between the two ends. The CDR3 extends over 13 amino acids. The CDR3 nucleotides read TGTGCCAGCAGTTTTGGGGGGACCACTGAAGCTTTCTTT. This sequence encodes CASSFGGTTEAFF.

There are a few counts of this clonotype. The rearrangement links TRBV5-1 to TRBJ2-1, with 11 bases that match TRBD2. The CDR3 spans 18 residues. Germline assignment: CDR1 SGHRS and CDR2 YFSETQ. V lost 2 bases and J lost 7; bases outside the gene matches: 14. The DNA for the CDR3 is TGCGCCAGCAGCTTAATCCCCATAGCGGGAGGGCTGGGGAATGAGCAGTTCTTC. This gives the protein CASSLIPIAGGLGNEQFF.

J is TRBJ2-6 and V is TRBV20-1, with 8 bases aligning to TRBD2. Unmatched junction bases numbered 4, after V lost 6 bases and J lost 3 bases. This CDR3 region has 14 residues. Germline CDR1 is DFQATT and CDR2 is SNEGSKA (reference sequence). CDR3 amino acids: CSATGGVGANVLTF. For the CDR3, the DNA is TGCAGTGCCACGGGGGGGGTTGGGGCCAACGTCCTGACTTTC.

This clonotype has a handful of counts. The rearrangement uses TRBV4-2 and TRBJ2-7; D may be TRBD1 (6 bases). The V gene lost 6 bases and the J gene lost 2 bases, with 29 bases spanning the gap. This CDR3 spans 19 amino acids. CDR1 and CDR2 from the germline V gene are LGHNA and YNFKEQ. The CDR3 coding sequence is TGTGCCAGCAGTGTGAAGTTCCAATGGACAGTCCCTTGGGCCTACGAGCAGTACTTC. It encodes CASSVKFQWTVPWAYEQYF.

This clonotype was observed a few times. CDR3 amino acids: CASSHKLQGREQYF. For the CDR3, the DNA is TGCGCCAGCAGCCACAAACTACAGGGCCGCGAGCAGTACTTC. The rearrangement links TRBV4-3 to TRBJ2-7; the D gene is possibly TRBD1 (6 bases). Germline CDR1 and CDR2: LGHNA and YSLEER. Between the trimmed V and J ends, which lost 3 bases and 6 bases, there was a span of 15 bases. The CDR3 has 14 amino acids.

This clonotype was detected many times. The V and J genes are TRBV29-1 and TRBJ2-4; possible D gene TRBD1, 6 bases. With 3 bases removed from V and 8 bases from J, the gap between germline ends came to 14 bases. Germline CDR1 reads SQVTM; CDR2 reads ANQGSEA. CDR3 length: 13 amino acids. In DNA, the CDR3 is TGCAGCGTTGATGAAGGGGGAGTTGACATTCAGTACTTC. It yields the protein CSVDEGGVDIQYF.

The genes are TRBV6-2 or TRBV6-3 and TRBJ2-2; no firm D call. The CDR3 sequence is 13 residues long. V was pared by 7 bases and J by 7 bases, with 13 bases between. CDR1 and CDR2 from the germline V gene are MNHEY and SVGEGT. The CDR3 reads CASIKAGHGELFF. CDR3 DNA: TGTGCCAGCATAAAAGCTGGCCACGGGGAGCTGTTTTTT.

This clonotype was detected a few times. The chain is built from TRBV10-3 and TRBJ2-3; 13 bases map to TRBD2. This CDR3 region has 17 residues. Per the germline V gene, CDR1 is ENHRY and CDR2 is SYGVKD. Losses at the gene ends were 3 bases for V and 7 bases for J; bases not matched to a gene: 10. The chain's CDR3 is CAISDPEGLAGIYTQYF. CDR3 DNA: TGTGCCATCAGTGACCCGGAGGGACTAGCGGGGATCTATACGCAGTATTTT.

This clonotype was detected ten times or more. The chain links TRBV24-1 to TRBJ2-1, with TRBD2 matching 11 bases. The CDR3 spans 18 residues. V trimming: 9 bases; J trimming: 5 bases; junction bases outside the gene matches: 17. The V gene's germline CDR1 is KGHDR and CDR2 SFDVKD. As DNA, the CDR3 is TGTGCCACCGCGGTGGGCCGACTAGCGGGGCCATTCCACAATGAGCAGTTCTTC. This encodes CATAVGRLAGPFHNEQFF.

The chain links TRBV12-3 or TRBV12-4 to TRBJ2-7; 7 bases are shared with TRBD2. With V trimmed by 8 bases and J by 5 bases, 6 bases remained unmatched. The length of the CDR3 is 12 residues. The chain's CDR3 is CASGMTSNEQYF. The CDR3 nucleotides are TGTGCCAGCGGTATGACTAGCAACGAGCAGTACTTC.

The chain combines TRBV25-1 with TRBJ2-3; possibly TRBD2 for D (7 bases). V lost 1 base to trimming and J lost 3 bases, with 14 bases between them. CDR1 is MGHDK, CDR2 SYGVNS, per germline. The CDR3 extends over 16 amino acids. The CDR3 DNA reads TGTGCCAGCAGTGAATTAGTACAGGGAGGGACAGATACGCAGTATTTT. It yields the protein CASSELVQGGTDTQYF.

The chain couples TRBV18 to TRBJ2-7; D perhaps matches TRBD1 (5 bases). Germline V gene sequence: CDR1 KGHSH, CDR2 LQKENI. The V and J ends lost 2 bases and 3 bases respectively, with 8 bases between them. The CDR3 loop spans 13 amino acids. The CDR3: CASSPGARYEQYF. CDR3 coding DNA: TGTGCCAGCTCACCAGGGGCCCGCTACGAGCAGTACTTC.

Only a few counts were recorded for this clonotype. The J gene is TRBJ2-5, the V gene TRBV28, with D possibly being TRBD1 or TRBD2 (5 bases each). Germline V CDR1 and CDR2: MDHEN, SYDVKM. V was pared by 6 bases and J by 3 bases, with 17 bases between. The length of the CDR3 is 15 residues. The CDR3 DNA sequence: TGTGCCAGCAGCCTCGGGACGGCCACTAAAGAGACCCAGTACTTC. Translating it yields CASSLGTATKETQYF.